Sequencing of this T cell receptor beta chain was carried out in a study of human T cells and chemical hapten exposure (dated by TCRdb to the early 2020s). With respect to the entire study: For sensitization, 2% DPC in acetone was applied to a roughly 2 cm by roughly 2 cm area of upper inner arm skin. Approximately 28 alopecia patients gave blood for TCR sequencing at one to four time points (pre-sensitization, 2, 6 and 24 weeks). Patch tests used Finn chambers with 0.01% DPC on the upper back, scored after 6 days by International Contact Dermatitis Research Group standards. Most of the patients in the cohort were female, and the cohort covered alopecia areata with under or over 50% scalp involvement, alopecia totalis and alopecia universalis. Blood was sampled from patients pre-sensitization (week 0) and at 2, 6 and about 24 weeks after DPC sensitization. Throughout the roughly 25-week study period, patients were also given weekly therapeutic DPC doses on the scalp. Libraries were pooled for sequencing, and variation in per-sample TCR yields was attributed mainly to small differences in library volumes within the pool. In alopecia patients, the study followed how the peripheral blood TCR repertoire changed in vivo over primary and secondary sensitization to diphenylcyclopropenone (DPC), a hapten. The full study reports these points: After repeated subsampling, changes were observed in the strength of the expansion versus patch-test correlation and in the threshold at which the correlation became significant. DPC sensitization did not change how many TCRs were above 1 in 1000 frequency, and no evidence was found of alterations in global repertoire structure. All patients had alopecia, a presumed autoimmune disease, so their immune response might differ from that of healthy individuals. Patch test score correlated positively with the number of PT1 expanded TCRs, reaching significance at thresholds 8, 16 and 32 but not at 4. Expanded TCRs formed significantly more large CDR3 similarity clusters than pre-sensitization or healthy control sets, consistent with antigen-driven responses.

This clonotype was detected ten times or more. Its antigen is unknown. Per-nucleotide qualities are absent, and no much larger clonotype sits a single base away. Library preparation was by RACE. Sequencing used a NextSeq 500. Library preparation attached unique molecular identifiers to individual cDNA molecules for quantitative, reproducible TCR counting. Each blood RNA sample was used to sequence both TCR alpha and TCR beta chains. In the original analysis: A median of approximately 100,000 TCRs per sample was observed, with a range of about 23,224 to 700,000. V, J and CDR3 annotation of the TCR reads was carried out using the Decombinator software suite. To make PS versus PT1 abundance plots, every sample was subsampled to the same number of TCRs (28,000). TCRs were defined as expanded if absent before sensitization and observed at least eight times at the 2-week time point. Using fastp at Q25 and MiXCR, TCRdb reprocessed the public reads and kept productive beta chains. Rows are combined by CDR3 protein, so each entry shows the most common genes and DNA. These V and J calls rely on TCRdb rather than the paper's analysis. The sample table shows roughly 110,000 distinct CDR3 sequences, and roughly 12% are seen once. 1.6% of the sample is held by the ten biggest clonotypes.

Explained via the paper, the time point label denotes: pre-sensitization, week 0. The treatment or condition label on this specimen signifies: therapeutic diphenylcyclopropenone sensitization with weekly scalp DPC. At every patch-test visit, the blood draw took place before the patch test was put on. To be eligible, patients had to be aged 18 to 70, diagnosed with alopecia and judged suitable for DPC therapy, while pregnant patients were excluded. Unfractionated whole blood was collected in Tempus Blood RNA tubes, and total RNA was extracted from that blood. Measured from the cysteine to the phenylalanine, the CDR3 is 14 residues long. The only DNA kept is the CDR3, 42 bases in frame from the first base. Deletion took 2 bases off V and 3 bases off J, with a span of 8 bases between the germline ends.

The chain employs TRBV12-3 or TRBV12-4 and TRBJ1-5; no D segment can be confidently identified. The TCR was taken from a woman aged 45-65 years with alopecia areata. Some clones in this sample may be carry-over from other donors' samples. The sample was whole blood, taken in connection with sensitization to the hapten diphenylcyclopropenone (DPC). CDR3 region: CASSLSSFNQPQHF. Read as DNA, the sequence is TGTGCCAGCAGTTTATCCAGCTTCAATCAGCCCCAGCATTTT.